This T cell receptor (beta chain) was obtained from a study of post-analysis software for immune sequencing data. Looking at the study overall: Disease trajectories encompassed relapsing-remitting, secondary progressive and progressive-relapsing multiple sclerosis. Study-wide results and limits: Versus controls, multiple sclerosis patients showed significantly lower diversity (normalized Chao1). With F measure, samples from one preparation batch clustered together strongly. With TRBV5-6, TRBV5-1 and TRBV20-1 included, 5 or 6 TRBV segments were more frequent in patients than in controls.

This clonotype appeared a few times. Antigen unknown. Built from TCR beta cDNA, the libraries had unique molecular identifiers in them. One entry per CDR3 protein results from TCRdb running MiXCR on the PCR reads. The sample holds hundreds of thousands of distinct CDR3 sequences, 30% seen once. V lost 4 bases and J 0 bases, leaving 16 bases between the germline ends. This CDR3 has 16 residues. Germline values: CDR1 SEHNR, CDR2 FQNEAQ (reference sequence). This sequence originates from a girl under 18 with multiple sclerosis. Sequencing was carried out using blood. The chain employs TRBV7-9 and TRBJ2-7, with a weak D call TRBD2 (5 bases). The CDR3 protein is CASSSEGSEISYEQYF. The CDR3 DNA follows: TGTGCCAGCAGCTCCGAGGGATCAGAGATCTCCTACGAGCAGTACTTC.